The clone carrying this TCR beta chain has only a few counts. Its antigen remains unidentified. This sample is part of a study of beta chain features in type 1 diabetes. Study results and caveats: Type 1 diabetes patients showed a moderate but significant shortening of TCRB CDR3s in all four CD4+ subsets. At VDJ recombination sites, type 1 diabetes patients had fewer insertions and more deleted nucleotides. A cDNA-based sequencing approach could over-represent cells with high TCR expression. Sampled from patients, naive, central memory and Treg TCRB repertoires appeared more similar than those sampled from healthy donors.

The whole isolated RNA underwent reverse transcription, so sequencing captured expressed TCRB transcripts. This table comes from immunoSEQ multiplex PCR, and its TCRdb copy is limited to in-frame clones, with some not included. The sample includes over 200,000 clones, approximately 10% of them seen just once. From germline, CDR1 is ENHRY and CDR2 SYGVKD. The V end lost 7 bases, the J end lost 7 bases, and 13 bases lay between the germline ends. The CDR3 is made up of 12 amino acids. The V and J genes are TRBV10-3 and TRBJ1-2; the D gene is possibly TRBD1 (6 bases). Source material: naive CD4+ T cells from blood. The sequence derives from a man aged 30-40 years with type 1 diabetes. For the CDR3, the DNA is TGTGCCATCACCAGGGGCTCCGTTGGCTACACCTTC. Its protein is CAITRGSVGYTF.